The 19 T cell receptor beta chains in this list originate from one sample, sequenced in a study of Tregs in tolerant kidney transplant recipients. The protocol was immunoSEQ multiplex PCR, while the TCRdb copy is restricted to in-frame clones and leaves out a portion. The sample carries some 55,000 clones, about four fifths recorded once. The sample was CD4+ T cells from blood. Receptor source: a human donor in good health.

The V gene is TRBV2, the J gene TRBJ1-5, with D tentatively TRBD1 (5 bases). Germline-derived CDR1 and CDR2 are SNHLY and FYNNEI. CDR3 length equals 15 residues. V shed 5 bases and J shed 7 bases, with 18 bases lying between them. CDR3 sequence (DNA): TGTGCCAGCAGTACGACAGCCGCGGTCCAGCAGCCCCAGCATTTT. Translating it yields CASSTTAAVQQPQHF. The variable domain in full, completed from reference TRBV2 and TRBJ1-5, reads EPEVTQTPSHQVTQMGQEVILRCVPISNHLYFYWYRQILGQKVEFLVSFYNNEISEKSEIFDDQFSVERPDGSNFTLKIRSTKLEDSAMYFCASSTTAAVQQPQHFGDGTRLSIL.

This clone was picked up a small number of times. The chain is built from TRBV2 and TRBJ1-4; 7 bases agree with TRBD1. V was clipped by 8 bases and J by 4 bases; unmatched bases: 7. This CDR3 has 14 amino acids. CDR1 SNHLY and CDR2 FYNNEI come from the germline V gene. As DNA, the CDR3 is TGTGCCAGCGTGGGGACAGCCTTTAATGAAAAACTGTTTTTT. Translating gives CASVGTAFNEKLFF.

The chain couples TRBV6-1 to TRBJ2-7; no clear D. The CDR3 totals 11 residues. V lost 5 bases to trimming and J lost 7 bases, with 9 bases between them. Germline V lookup: CDR1 MNHNS, CDR2 SASEGT. As DNA, the CDR3 is TGTGCCAGCAGTAGAAATCAAGAGCAGTACTTC. Protein: CASSRNQEQYF.

This chain links TRBV27 with TRBJ2-1; 9 bases align to TRBD2. Trimming cost V 3 bases and J 2 bases; bases outside gene matches: 14. The CDR3 sequence is 19 residues long. CDR1 and CDR2 from the germline V gene are MNHEY and SMNVEV (reference sequence). The CDR3 DNA is TGTGCCAGCAGTTTTCTTCGCCGAGGGGCGGGAGGGGCCTACAATGAGCAGTTCTTC. This encodes CASSFLRRGAGGAYNEQFF.

The chain links TRBV7-6 to TRBJ2-5; no definite D call. The ends were cut back, 11 bases at V and 4 bases at J, with 5 bases in the middle. Germline loops: CDR1 SGHVS, CDR2 FNYEAQ. The CDR3 has 9 residues. CDR3 loop: CASGETQYF. The CDR3 DNA reads TGTGCCTCGGGAGAGACCCAGTACTTC. The complete variable domain, with remaining parts taken from reference TRBV7-6 and TRBJ2-5, reads GAGVSQSPRYKVTKRGQDVALRCDPISGHVSLYWYRQALGQGPEFLTYFNYEAQQDKSGLPNDRFSAERPEGSISTLTIQRTEQRDSAMYRCASGETQYFGPGTRLLVL.

V gene TRBV7-9 combines with J gene TRBJ2-3; 8 bases align to TRBD1. Germline V CDR1 and CDR2: SEHNR, FQNEAQ (reference sequence). This CDR3 is 15 amino acids long. V gave up 1 base and J gave up 4 bases; unmatched junction bases: 4. In nucleotides, the CDR3 is TGTGCCAGCAGCTTAGGACAGGGGAGGTCAGATACGCAGTATTTT. Its translation: CASSLGQGRSDTQYF.

The chain recombines TRBV7-2 with TRBJ1-2, with D hard to call. Trimming left V 1 base short and J 2 bases short, with 8 bases between. The CDR3 is 14 amino acids. Germline assignment: CDR1 SGHTA and CDR2 FQGNSA. The CDR3 sequence: CASSLVMVNYGYTF. CDR3 bases: TGTGCCAGCAGCTTAGTCATGGTCAACTATGGCTACACCTTC. Looking up the rest from reference TRBV7-2 and TRBJ1-2 gives the full variable domain: GAGVSQSPSNKVTEKGKDVELRCDPISGHTALYWYRQSLGQGLEFLIYFQGNSAPDKSGLPSDRFSAERTGGSVSTLTIQRTQQEDSAVYLCASSLVMVNYGYTFGSGTRLTVV.

This rearrangement joins TRBV4-1 to TRBJ1-5, with a weak D call TRBD1 (5 bases). This CDR3 is built from 15 residues. Trimming shortened V by 4 bases and J by 5 bases, and 15 bases separated the two germline ends. Germline loops: CDR1 MGHRA, CDR2 YSYEKL. DNA for the CDR3: TGCGCCAGCAGCCGACAGACTACCCTCGATCAGCCCCAGCATTTT. The encoded protein is CASSRQTTLDQPQHF.

The gene calls are TRBV19 and TRBJ1-6; D is unresolved. There are 16 residues in the CDR3. V was trimmed by 6 bases and J by 9 bases, leaving 21 bases between them. Germline V gives CDR1 LNHDA, CDR2 SQIVND (reference sequence). The CDR3 DNA is TGTGCCAGTAGCCTCATCCCCACGGGTGTAAGTTCACCCCTCCACTTT. Translated, it gives CASSLIPTGVSSPLHF. Full variable domain (rest looked up from reference TRBV19 and TRBJ1-6): DGGITQSPKYLFRKEGQNVTLSCEQNLNHDAMYWYRQDPGQGLRLIYYSQIVNDFQKGDIAEGYSVSREKKESFPLTVTSAQKNPTAFYLCASSLIPTGVSSPLHFGNGTRLTVT.

J is TRBJ1-6 and V is TRBV7-8; D is undetermined. The CDR3 covers 17 residues. Trimming cost V 3 bases and J 2 bases, with 14 bases left between them. The germline gives CDR1 SGHVS, CDR2 FQNEAQ. In DNA, the CDR3 is TGTGCCAGCAGCTTGTTAACACCTGGCACCTATAATTCACCCCTCCACTTT. Translation: CASSLLTPGTYNSPLHF.

The chain carries TRBV5-1 and TRBJ1-1, with TRBD1 identical over 10 bases. Germline CDR1 and CDR2: SGHRS and YFSETQ. The CDR3 spans 15 residues. V lost 3 bases to trimming and J lost 4 bases; unmatched junction nucleotides: 6. CDR3 nucleotide sequence: TGCGCCAGCAGCTCATCCGGGACAGGGGTCACTGAAGCTTTCTTT. The encoded protein is CASSSSGTGVTEAFF.

The rearrangement joins TRBV5-4 to TRBJ2-1; TRBD2 agrees at 10 bases. Trimming cost V 1 base and J 8 bases; bases outside gene matches: 9. The CDR3 consists of 16 residues. Germline loops: CDR1 SGHNT, CDR2 YYREEE (reference sequence). DNA of the CDR3: TGTGCCAGCAGCTTGAGTGCAGCGGGAGGGCCCTATGAGCAGTTCTTC. Its translation: CASSLSAAGGPYEQFF.

This sequence joins TRBV6-5 and TRBJ1-5; D unclear. The germline V gene encodes CDR1 MNHEY and CDR2 SVGAGI. The CDR3 is made up of 14 amino acids. V was shortened by 5 bases and J by 11 bases, with 19 bases between the two germline ends. CDR3 sequence reads: CASSPTVRGSAQHF. In DNA form, the CDR3 reads TGTGCCAGCAGTCCCACGGTCCGCGGGTCGGCCCAGCATTTT.

The chain combines TRBV5-1 with TRBJ2-5; weak D call: TRBD2 (7 bases). Germline CDR1 and CDR2: SGHRS and YFSETQ. V was cut by 4 bases and J by 5 bases, with 21 bases left in between. This CDR3 spans 16 amino acids. The DNA of the CDR3 is TGCGCCAGCAGCATTTACCAGGGGAGGGTTGAGGAGACCCAGTACTTC. This codes for CASSIYQGRVEETQYF. The whole variable domain, remainder taken from reference TRBV5-1 and TRBJ2-5, is KAGVTQTPRYLIKTRGQQVTLSCSPISGHRSVSWYQQTPGQGLQFLFEYFSETQRNKGNFPGRFSGRQFSNSRSEMNVSTLELGDSALYLCASSIYQGRVEETQYFGPGTRLLVL.

The chain recombines TRBV7-2 with TRBJ1-5; the match to TRBD1 covers 7 bases. This CDR3 region has 14 residues. The germline V gene has CDR1 SGHTA and CDR2 FQGNSA. The trim removed 5 bases at V and 5 bases at J, leaving 6 bases unmatched. This chain's CDR3 is CASSKQGLYQPQHF. Written as DNA, the CDR3 is TGTGCCAGCAGCAAACAGGGGCTGTATCAGCCCCAGCATTTT. Based on the CDR3 plus reference TRBV7-2 and TRBJ1-5, the full variable domain is GAGVSQSPSNKVTEKGKDVELRCDPISGHTALYWYRQSLGQGLEFLIYFQGNSAPDKSGLPSDRFSAERTGGSVSTLTIQRTQQEDSAVYLCASSKQGLYQPQHFGDGTRLSIL.

The gene calls are TRBV6-5 and TRBJ1-2; TRBD1 aligns across 9 bases. CDR1 is MNHEY, CDR2 SVGAGI, per germline. With V trimmed by 8 bases and J by 5 bases, 9 bases remained unmatched. CDR3 length: 14 residues. The CDR3 region has the DNA TGTGCCAGCGTAGGAGGGACAGGGTTGTATGGCTACACCTTC. Translated, it gives CASVGGTGLYGYTF.

J is TRBJ2-2 and V is TRBV12-5; tentative D call: TRBD2 (5 bases). This CDR3 is 16 amino acids long. Germline V gene sequence: CDR1 LGHNT, CDR2 FRNRAP. V gave up 0 bases and J gave up 0 bases, with 8 bases separating them. The CDR3 is CASGLVSGANTGELFF. CDR3 DNA: TGTGCTAGTGGTTTGGTCAGCGGAGCGAACACCGGGGAGCTGTTTTTT. The full variable domain, in which reference TRBV12-5 and TRBJ2-2 provide the parts outside the CDR3, is DARVTQTPRHKVTEMGQEVTMRCQPILGHNTVFWYRQTMMQGLELLAYFRNRAPLDDSGMPKDRFSAEMPDATLATLKIQPSEPRDSAVYFCASGLVSGANTGELFFGEGSRLTVL.

The rearrangement links TRBV6-5 to TRBJ1-1, with D unclear. V shed 2 bases and J shed 1 base, with 5 bases lying between them. This CDR3 contains 13 residues. Germline loops: CDR1 MNHEY, CDR2 SVGAGI. The CDR3 sequence: CASSYPGNTEAFF. CDR3 coding DNA: TGTGCCAGCAGTTACCCTGGGAACACTGAAGCTTTCTTT.

The chain recombines TRBV29-1 with TRBJ2-1; D may be TRBD2 (7 bases). This CDR3 is 13 amino acids long. Deletions cut 5 bases from V and 4 bases from J, with 12 bases between. CDR1 is SQVTM and CDR2 is ANQGSEA in the germline V gene. CDR3 sequence: CSVMRGGYNEQFF. CDR3 sequence (DNA): TGCAGCGTTATGAGGGGGGGATACAATGAGCAGTTCTTC.